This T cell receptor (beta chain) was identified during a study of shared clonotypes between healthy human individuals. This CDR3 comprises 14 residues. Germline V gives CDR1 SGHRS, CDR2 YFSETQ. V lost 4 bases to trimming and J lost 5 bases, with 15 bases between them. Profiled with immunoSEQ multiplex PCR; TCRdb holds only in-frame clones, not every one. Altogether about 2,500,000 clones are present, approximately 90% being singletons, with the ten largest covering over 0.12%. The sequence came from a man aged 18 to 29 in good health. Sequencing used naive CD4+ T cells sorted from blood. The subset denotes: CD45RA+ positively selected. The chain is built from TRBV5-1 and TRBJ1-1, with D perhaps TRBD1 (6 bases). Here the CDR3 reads CASSPLQGNTEAFF. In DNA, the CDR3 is TGCGCCAGCAGCCCATTACAGGGTAATACTGAAGCTTTCTTT.